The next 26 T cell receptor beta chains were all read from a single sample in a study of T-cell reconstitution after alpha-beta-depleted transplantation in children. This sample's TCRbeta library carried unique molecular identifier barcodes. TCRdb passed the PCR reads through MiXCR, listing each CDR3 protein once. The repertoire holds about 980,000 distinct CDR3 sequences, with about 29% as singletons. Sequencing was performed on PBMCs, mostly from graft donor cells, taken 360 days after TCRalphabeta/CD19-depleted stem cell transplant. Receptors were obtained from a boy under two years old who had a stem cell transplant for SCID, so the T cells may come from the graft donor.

The CDR3 sequence is CAIPVGGVQFF. CDR3 sequence (DNA): TGTGCCATCCCAGTTGGGGGAGTCCAGTTCTTC. This rearrangement joins TRBV12-3 or TRBV12-4 to TRBJ2-1; D could derive from TRBD1 or TRBD2 (5 bases each). This CDR3 has 11 residues. The V end was cut by 10 bases, the J end by 13 bases, with 17 bases between.

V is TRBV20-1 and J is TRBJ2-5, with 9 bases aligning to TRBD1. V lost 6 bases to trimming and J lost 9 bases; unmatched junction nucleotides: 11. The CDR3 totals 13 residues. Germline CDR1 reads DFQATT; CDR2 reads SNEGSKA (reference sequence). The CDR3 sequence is CSAENRDRVPQYF. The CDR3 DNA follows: TGCAGTGCAGAAAACCGGGACAGGGTACCCCAGTACTTC.

The CDR3 protein is CASSYLPPRSEQYF. CDR3 in DNA: TGTGCCAGCAGTTATCTGCCCCCGCGGAGTGAGCAGTACTTC. V is TRBV6-5 and J is TRBJ2-7; D gene ambiguous. Germline V gives CDR1 MNHEY, CDR2 SVGAGI. The CDR3 is 14 amino acids. Trimming stripped 3 bases from V and 7 bases from J, with 16 bases between.

The CDR3 DNA follows: TGTGCCAGCGGTATAGCGGGGGGGGCTGGGCAGTATTTT. It translates to CASGIAGGAGQYF. V is TRBV12-3 or TRBV12-4 and J is TRBJ2-3, with TRBD2 matching over 11 bases. The length of the CDR3 is 13 residues. The J segment lost 11 bases and the V segment lost 8 bases, leaving 9 bases of the junction unmatched.

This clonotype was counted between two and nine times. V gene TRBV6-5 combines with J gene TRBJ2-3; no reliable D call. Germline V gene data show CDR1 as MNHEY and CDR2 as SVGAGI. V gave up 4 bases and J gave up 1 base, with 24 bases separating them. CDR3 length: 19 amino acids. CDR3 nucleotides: TGTGCCAGCAGTTCCCTAGGGTCTTCTTCTCGTGCTGGCACAGATACGCAGTATTTT. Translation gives CASSSLGSSSRAGTDTQYF.

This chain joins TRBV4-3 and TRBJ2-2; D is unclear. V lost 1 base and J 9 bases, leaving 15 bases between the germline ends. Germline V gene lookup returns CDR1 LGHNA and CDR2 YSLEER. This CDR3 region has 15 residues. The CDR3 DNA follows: TGCGCCAGCAGCCAAGGTGTTCTCGCTACCTGGGAGCTGTTTTTT. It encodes CASSQGVLATWELFF.

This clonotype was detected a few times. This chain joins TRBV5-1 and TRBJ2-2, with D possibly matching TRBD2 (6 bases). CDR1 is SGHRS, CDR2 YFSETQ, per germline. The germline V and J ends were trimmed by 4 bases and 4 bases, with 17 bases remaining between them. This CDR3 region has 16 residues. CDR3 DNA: TGCGCCAGCAGCCCGCAAGGGTTGCGGGGCACCGGGGAGCTGTTTTTT. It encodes CASSPQGLRGTGELFF.

The CDR3 loop is CASSGTGLGDYEQYF. CDR3 DNA sequence: TGTGCCAGCAGCGGGACCGGACTCGGCGACTACGAGCAGTACTTC. The chain combines TRBV7-9 with TRBJ2-7; the D call may be TRBD1 or TRBD2 (5 bases each). Germline V gene data show CDR1 as SEHNR and CDR2 as FQNEAQ (reference sequence). The CDR3 spans 15 residues. V was shortened by 5 bases and J by 3 bases, with 17 bases between the two germline ends.

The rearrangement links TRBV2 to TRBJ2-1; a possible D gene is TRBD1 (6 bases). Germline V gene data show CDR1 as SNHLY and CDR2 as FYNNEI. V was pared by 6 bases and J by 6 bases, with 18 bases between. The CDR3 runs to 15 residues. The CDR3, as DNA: TGTGCCAGCAGCTTGGACAGCGGAAATCTCAATGAGCAGTTCTTC. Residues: CASSLDSGNLNEQFF.

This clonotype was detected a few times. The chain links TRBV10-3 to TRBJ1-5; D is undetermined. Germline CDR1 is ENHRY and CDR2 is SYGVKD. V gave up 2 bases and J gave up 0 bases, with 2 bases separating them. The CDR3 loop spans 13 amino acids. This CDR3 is CAISEHSNQPQHF. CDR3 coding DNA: TGTGCCATCAGTGAGCATAGCAATCAGCCCCAGCATTTT.

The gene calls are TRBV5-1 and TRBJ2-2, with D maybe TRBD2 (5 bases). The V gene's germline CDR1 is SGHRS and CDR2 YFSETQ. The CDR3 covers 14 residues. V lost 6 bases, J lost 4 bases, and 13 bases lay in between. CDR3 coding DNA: TGCGCCAGCATGCAAAGGGCGGGCACCGGGGAGCTGTTTTTT. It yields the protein CASMQRAGTGELFF.

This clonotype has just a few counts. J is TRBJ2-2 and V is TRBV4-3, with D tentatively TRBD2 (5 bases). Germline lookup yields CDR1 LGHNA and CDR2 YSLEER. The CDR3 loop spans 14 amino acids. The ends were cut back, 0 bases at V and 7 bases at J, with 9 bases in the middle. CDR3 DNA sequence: TGCGCCAGCAGCCAAGATGAGGAGGTCGGGGAGCTGTTTTTT. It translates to CASSQDEEVGELFF.

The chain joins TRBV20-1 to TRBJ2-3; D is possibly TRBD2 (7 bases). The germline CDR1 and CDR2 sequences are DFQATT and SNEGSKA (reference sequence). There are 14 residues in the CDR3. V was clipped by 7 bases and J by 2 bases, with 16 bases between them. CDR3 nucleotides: TGCAGTGGTGAGAGGGGGGGCGACACAGATACGCAGTATTTT. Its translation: CSGERGGDTDTQYF.

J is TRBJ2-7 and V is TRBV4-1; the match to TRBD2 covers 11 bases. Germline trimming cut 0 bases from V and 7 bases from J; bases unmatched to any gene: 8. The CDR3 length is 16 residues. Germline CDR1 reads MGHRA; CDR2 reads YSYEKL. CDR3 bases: TGCGCCAGCAGCCAAGAAAGAGTGACTAGCGGGGTTGAGCAGTACTTC. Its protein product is CASSQERVTSGVEQYF.

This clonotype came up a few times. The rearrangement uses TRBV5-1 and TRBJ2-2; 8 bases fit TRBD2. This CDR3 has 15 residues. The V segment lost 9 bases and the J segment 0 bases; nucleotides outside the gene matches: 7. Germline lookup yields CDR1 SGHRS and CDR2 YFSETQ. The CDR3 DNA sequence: TGCGCCACCCATAGCGGGGCCCCGAACACCGGGGAGCTGTTTTTT. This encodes CATHSGAPNTGELFF.

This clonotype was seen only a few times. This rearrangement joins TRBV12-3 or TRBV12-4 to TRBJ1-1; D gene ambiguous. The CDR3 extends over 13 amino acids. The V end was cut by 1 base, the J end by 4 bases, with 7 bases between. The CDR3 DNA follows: TGTGCCAGCAGTTTAGGGGGTATCACTGAAGCTTTCTTT. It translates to CASSLGGITEAFF.

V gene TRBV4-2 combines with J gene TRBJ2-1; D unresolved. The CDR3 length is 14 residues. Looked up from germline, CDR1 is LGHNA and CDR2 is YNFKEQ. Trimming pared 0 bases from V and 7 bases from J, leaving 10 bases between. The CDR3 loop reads CASSQDRLSNEQFF. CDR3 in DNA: TGTGCCAGCAGCCAAGACCGCCTTTCAAATGAGCAGTTCTTC.

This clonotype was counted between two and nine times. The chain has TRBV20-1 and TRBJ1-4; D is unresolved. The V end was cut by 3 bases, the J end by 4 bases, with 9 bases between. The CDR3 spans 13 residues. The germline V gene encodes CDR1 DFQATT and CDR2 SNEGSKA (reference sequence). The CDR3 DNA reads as TGCAGTGCTAGTGAGGGCCTTAATGAAAAACTGTTTTTT. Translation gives CSASEGLNEKLFF.

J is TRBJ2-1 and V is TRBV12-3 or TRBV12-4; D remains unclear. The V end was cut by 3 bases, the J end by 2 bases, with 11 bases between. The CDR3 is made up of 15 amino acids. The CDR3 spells CASSLRPPAYNEQFF. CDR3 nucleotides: TGTGCCAGCAGTTTGCGCCCTCCCGCCTACAATGAGCAGTTCTTC.

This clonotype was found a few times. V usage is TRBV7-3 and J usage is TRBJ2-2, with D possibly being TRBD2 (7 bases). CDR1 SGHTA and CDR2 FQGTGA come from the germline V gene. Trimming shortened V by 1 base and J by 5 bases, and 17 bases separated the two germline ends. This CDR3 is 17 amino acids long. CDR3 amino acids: CASSLMGGQVKTGELFF. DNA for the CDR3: TGTGCCAGCAGCTTAATGGGGGGGCAAGTGAAGACCGGGGAGCTGTTTTTT.

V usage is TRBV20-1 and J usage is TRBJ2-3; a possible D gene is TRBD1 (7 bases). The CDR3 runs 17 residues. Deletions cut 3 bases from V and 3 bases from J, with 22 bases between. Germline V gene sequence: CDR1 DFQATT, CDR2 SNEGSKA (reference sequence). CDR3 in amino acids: CSASPRTGERGTDTQYF. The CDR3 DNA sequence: TGCAGTGCTAGCCCCCGTACAGGGGAACGGGGGACAGATACGCAGTATTTT.

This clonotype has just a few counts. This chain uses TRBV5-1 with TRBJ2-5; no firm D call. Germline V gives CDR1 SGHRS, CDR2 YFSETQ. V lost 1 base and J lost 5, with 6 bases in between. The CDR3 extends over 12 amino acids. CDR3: CASSLHVETQYF. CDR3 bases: TGCGCCAGCAGCTTGCATGTGGAGACCCAGTACTTC.

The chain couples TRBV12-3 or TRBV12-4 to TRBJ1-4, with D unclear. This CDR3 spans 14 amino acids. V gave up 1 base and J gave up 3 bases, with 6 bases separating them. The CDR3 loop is CASSLDRSNEKLFF. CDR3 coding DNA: TGTGCCAGCAGTTTAGATAGGTCTAATGAAAAACTGTTTTTT.

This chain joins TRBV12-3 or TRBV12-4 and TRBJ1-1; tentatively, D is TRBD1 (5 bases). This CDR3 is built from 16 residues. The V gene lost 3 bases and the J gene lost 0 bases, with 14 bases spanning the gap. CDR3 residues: CASSFSRVLMNTEAFF. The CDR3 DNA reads TGTGCCAGCAGTTTCTCCAGGGTGCTCATGAACACTGAAGCTTTCTTT.

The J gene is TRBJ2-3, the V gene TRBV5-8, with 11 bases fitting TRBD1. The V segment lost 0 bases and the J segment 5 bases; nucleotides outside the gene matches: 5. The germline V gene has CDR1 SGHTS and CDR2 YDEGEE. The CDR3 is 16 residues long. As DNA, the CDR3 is TGTGCCAGCAGCTTGGGGACAGGGGGCCGCAGAGATACGCAGTATTTT. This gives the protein CASSLGTGGRRDTQYF.

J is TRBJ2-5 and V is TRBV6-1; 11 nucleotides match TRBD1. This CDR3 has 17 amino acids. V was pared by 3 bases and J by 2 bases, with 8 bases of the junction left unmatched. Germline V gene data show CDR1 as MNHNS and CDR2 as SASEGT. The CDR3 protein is CASSEGQGESFQETQYF. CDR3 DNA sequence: TGTGCCAGCAGTGAGGGACAGGGGGAATCCTTTCAAGAGACCCAGTACTTC.